Following are 2 T cell receptor beta chains from one sample sequenced in a study of cytomegalovirus exposure and HLA in healthy donors. It was with 60 Vbeta and 13 Jbeta primers that the PCR ran. Assay: immunoSEQ multiplex PCR; the TCRdb copy retains only in-frame clones and omits some. The repertoire has about 140,000 clones, approximately 79% of them found once; the top ten carry 1.5% to 2%. Sequenced material: PBMCs. These receptors all come from a woman in her thirties in good health and CMV-seronegative.

This sequence joins TRBV6-5 and TRBJ1-2; D is unclear. Germline CDR1 and CDR2: MNHEY and SVGAGI. This CDR3 spans 14 amino acids. V shed 5 bases and J shed 4 bases, with 14 bases lying between them. CDR3 loop: CASSPTRGPYGYTF. CDR3 nucleotides: TGTGCCAGCAGTCCCACGCGAGGGCCCTATGGCTACACCTTC.

The chain recombines TRBV5-1 with TRBJ1-2, with 7 positions matching TRBD1. Germline V CDR1 and CDR2: SGHRS, YFSETQ. The CDR3 sequence is 15 residues long. With V trimmed by 3 bases and J by 0 bases, 5 bases remained unmatched. The CDR3 region has the DNA TGCGCCAGCAGCTACGGGACAGCATCTAACTATGGCTACACCTTC. Translation: CASSYGTASNYGYTF.